Listed here is a single TCR beta chain. Its antigen is undetermined. The repertoire was sequenced with immunoSEQ multiplex PCR; TCRdb's copy has only in-frame clones and lacks some. The sample holds under 150,000 clones, 90% seen once. This record belongs to a study of T cell responses to AZD1222 COVID-19 vaccine. Findings and limits, study-wide: Increases in Spike-specific TCR breadth and depth were seen after two AZD1222 doses. Spike as a whole was targeted by vaccine-associated CD4 TCRs, dominant at 160-218 and 743-854.

V lost 2 bases, J lost 6 bases, and 12 bases stayed unmatched. The CDR3 length is 16 residues. Germline loops: CDR1 KGHSH, CDR2 LQKENI. The source is an adult in good health. The V and J genes are TRBV18 and TRBJ1-1; 7 nucleotides match TRBD1. Specimen: peripheral blood, collected on day 0 of AZD1222 vaccination. In DNA, the CDR3 is TGTGCCAGCTCACCAGGGGAGGGGGCGAGGGGTCCTGAAGCTTTCTTT. Protein sequence: CASSPGEGARGPEAFF.